One sample yielded the 17 T cell receptor beta chains listed below, sequenced in a study of beta chain features in type 1 diabetes. Expressed TCRB transcripts were sequenced because the isolated RNA had all been reverse transcribed beforehand. The data were produced by immunoSEQ multiplex PCR, yet TCRdb's version contains in-frame clones alone and is incomplete. The repertoire holds approximately 400,000 clones, over 13% seen once, with roughly 0.019% in the top ten. Material: naive CD4+ T cells from blood. These receptors came from a woman aged 18-29 years in good health.

About this clone: At one boundary the junction diverges from the germline segment, which might be a read error. The J gene is TRBJ1-5, the V gene TRBV7-8; a possible D gene is TRBD1 (6 bases). The CDR3 has 16 residues. Germline values: CDR1 SGHVS, CDR2 FQNEAQ. The CDR3 loop reads CASSVARTASNQPQHF. CDR3 in DNA: TGTGCCAGCAGCGTAGCAAGGACAGCTAGCAATCAGCCCCAGCATTTT.

This chain connects TRBV29-1 to TRBJ2-7; 7 bases are a match to TRBD1. This CDR3 comprises 12 residues. J lost 3 bases, V lost 5 bases, and 4 bases had no gene match. Germline assignment: CDR1 SQVTM and CDR2 ANQGSEA. Written as DNA, the CDR3 is TGCAGCGTTTCGGGACAGTACTACGAGCAGTACTTC. This translates into CSVSGQYYEQYF.

This clone was seen only a few times. This chain uses TRBV29-1 with TRBJ1-4, with D possibly being TRBD1 (6 bases). This CDR3 is 15 amino acids long. Germline V CDR1 and CDR2: SQVTM, ANQGSEA. V was trimmed by 6 bases and J by 8 bases, leaving 22 bases between them. CDR3 protein: CSVVRQQGRGEKLFF. The CDR3 DNA is TGCAGCGTAGTACGTCAACAGGGTAGAGGGGAAAAACTGTTTTTT.

The J gene is TRBJ2-5, the V gene TRBV4-1, with 10 bases matching TRBD1. The CDR3 runs 13 residues. With 4 bases clipped from V and 5 bases from J, the junction kept 1 base outside the gene matches. The germline V gene has CDR1 MGHRA and CDR2 YSYEKL. The CDR3 bases are TGCGCCAGCAGCCTGACAGGGGGCGAGACCCAGTACTTC. Its protein is CASSLTGGETQYF.

This clone was seen just once. This rearrangement joins TRBV7-2 to TRBJ2-5; 10 bases map to TRBD2. From germline, CDR1 is SGHTA and CDR2 FQGNSA. Trimming at V came to 3 bases and at J to 4 bases, leaving 5 bases not matched to a gene. The CDR3 runs 15 residues. CDR3 coding DNA: TGTGCCAGCAGCTTGACTAGACTAGCGGGAGAGACCCAGTACTTC. Translating gives CASSLTRLAGETQYF.

The chain has TRBV4-3 and TRBJ1-2; D is possibly TRBD1 (5 bases). Trimming shortened V by 2 bases and J by 6 bases, and 19 bases separated the two germline ends. CDR3 size: 16 residues. Germline assignment: CDR1 LGHNA and CDR2 YSLEER. Here the CDR3 DNA reads TGCGCCAGCAGCCAACAGGGTTTTTTCACCTCGCATGGCTACACCTTC. Protein sequence: CASSQQGFFTSHGYTF.

The chain combines TRBV5-1 with TRBJ2-1, with 8 bases that match TRBD1. Germline CDR1 is SGHRS and CDR2 is YFSETQ. CDR3 length: 14 residues. J lost 3 bases, V lost 4 bases, and 3 bases had no gene match. Written as DNA, the CDR3 is TGCGCCAGCAGCCCGGGACAGGACTACAATGAGCAGTTCTTC. Translated: CASSPGQDYNEQFF.

The chain links TRBV6-1 to TRBJ2-3; TRBD2 agrees at 14 bases. CDR3 size: 19 residues. Germline V gene lookup returns CDR1 MNHNS and CDR2 SASEGT. The ends lost 2 bases at V and 4 bases at J; junction bases unmatched: 11. The CDR3 DNA is TGTGCCAGCAGTGAATCAGGGTCCGGACTAGCGGGAGGTCCAGATACGCAGTATTTT. This gives the protein CASSESGSGLAGGPDTQYF.

This clone has only a few counts. The rearrangement links TRBV9 to TRBJ1-1; 7 bases line up with TRBD1. The CDR3 runs to 14 residues. CDR1 and CDR2 from the germline V gene are SGDLS and YYNGEE. The V gene end was trimmed by 4 bases and the J gene end by 1 base; junction bases not matched to a gene: 4. CDR3: CASSTRTGNTEAFF. Written as DNA, the CDR3 is TGTGCCAGCAGCACCCGGACAGGGAACACTGAAGCTTTCTTT.

This rearrangement joins TRBV10-3 to TRBJ2-4; 7 nucleotides line up with TRBD2. The CDR3 runs to 14 residues. CDR1 is ENHRY, CDR2 SYGVKD, per germline. After removal of 1 base from V and 7 bases from J, the junction contained 4 bases not matched to a gene. CDR3 sequence: CAISELREKNIQYF. CDR3 coding DNA: TGTGCCATCAGTGAGTTGCGGGAGAAGAACATTCAGTACTTC.

The CDR3 DNA reads as TGTGCCAGCAGCTGGGGACTAGGTCGTACCGGGGAGCTGTTTTTT. Translated: CASSWGLGRTGELFF. The rearrangement links TRBV7-2 to TRBJ2-2; 8 bases match TRBD2. The CDR3 contains 15 residues. CDR1 and CDR2 (germline): SGHTA, FQGNSA. With V trimmed by 4 bases and J by 5 bases, 6 bases remained unmatched.

This chain joins TRBV7-2 and TRBJ2-3; the D is unclear. Germline CDR1 reads SGHTA; CDR2 reads FQGNSA. The V and J ends lost 10 bases and 2 bases respectively, with 16 bases between them. The CDR3 consists of 14 residues. The CDR3 reads CATRTTATTDTQYF. The CDR3 DNA is TGTGCCACCAGAACCACAGCCACCACAGATACGCAGTATTTT.

The chain couples TRBV6-1 to TRBJ2-7; 10 bases agree with TRBD2. This CDR3 contains 17 residues. Germline assignment: CDR1 MNHNS and CDR2 SASEGT. Trimming took 3 bases from V and 4 from J; bases not matched to a gene: 12. CDR3 sequence reads: CASSDEREGRYSYEQYF. The CDR3 DNA reads TGTGCCAGCAGTGACGAGCGGGAGGGCCGATATTCATACGAGCAGTACTTC.

This clone was observed a handful of times. CDR3 bases: TGCAGCGTTAGAGAATTCGTGAACACTGAAGCTTTCTTT. Residues: CSVREFVNTEAFF. The chain couples TRBV29-1 to TRBJ1-1; the D is unclear. Per the germline V gene, CDR1 is SQVTM and CDR2 is ANQGSEA. The V gene lost 5 bases and the J gene lost 0 bases, with 10 bases spanning the gap. The CDR3 runs 13 residues. The full variable domain, in which reference TRBV29-1 and TRBJ1-1 provide the parts outside the CDR3, is SAVISQKPSRDICQRGTSLTIQCQVDSQVTMMFWYRQQPGQSLTLIATANQGSEATYESGFVIDKFPISRPNLTFSTLTVSNMSPEDSSIYLCSVREFVNTEAFFGQGTRLTVV.

This sequence joins TRBV4-1 and TRBJ2-1, with a possible D match to TRBD2 (5 bases). V dropped 0 bases and J dropped 10 bases, with 19 bases sitting between them. This CDR3 is 16 amino acids long. The germline V gene encodes CDR1 MGHRA and CDR2 YSYEKL. The CDR3 reads CASSQDGRAGEGEQFF. In DNA, the CDR3 is TGCGCCAGCAGCCAAGATGGGCGGGCAGGCGAGGGAGAGCAGTTCTTC.

This clone appeared a few times. This chain joins TRBV6-6 and TRBJ2-3; a weak D match, TRBD1 (5 bases). Germline CDR1 and CDR2: MNHNY and SVGAGI (reference sequence). The CDR3 length is 14 residues. Trimming left V 7 bases short and J 6 bases short, with 17 bases between. The CDR3 DNA is TGTGCCAGCACCTTCTCATTGGCAGGGGATACGCAGTATTTT. Its translation is CASTFSLAGDTQYF.

The rearrangement uses TRBV5-1 and TRBJ2-1; 9 bases map to TRBD1. V lost 4 bases to trimming and J lost 5 bases; unmatched junction nucleotides: 10. This CDR3 region has 16 residues. Germline V gene sequence: CDR1 SGHRS, CDR2 YFSETQ. The DNA of the CDR3 is TGCGCCAGCAGCCCAAGAGGGGACAGGGTGGACAATGAGCAGTTCTTC. This gives the protein CASSPRGDRVDNEQFF.